Below are 27 T cell receptor beta chains sequenced from a single sample in a study of persistence of HIV-infected CD4 T cells. The libraries were made with immunoSEQ version 4 in survey mode. The assay was immunoSEQ multiplex PCR, and TCRdb's table has in-frame clones only and misses some. The sample lists 35,000 to 55,000 clones; about 87% were seen once. Nonspecific anti-CD3/anti-CD28 bead stimulation represents the broad CD4+ T cell repertoire. CD4+ T cells upregulating both CD40 ligand and CD69 were sorted as responding cells. The antigens for these receptors are not known. Sample: CD4+ T cells sorted from PBMCs after approximately 19-hour stimulation, taken from a patient who received antiretroviral therapy. The receptors shown here come from an adult woman with HIV who was CMV-seropositive.

The chain links TRBV2 to TRBJ2-2, with 8 positions matching TRBD1. The CDR3 consists of 14 residues. The germline V gene encodes CDR1 SNHLY and CDR2 FYNNEI. With V trimmed by 6 bases and J by 2 bases, 2 bases remained unmatched. The DNA for the CDR3 is TGTGCCAGCAGGGACAGGGTTAACACCGGGGAGCTGTTTTTT. This sequence encodes CASRDRVNTGELFF. The full variable domain, completed using reference TRBV2 and TRBJ2-2, is EPEVTQTPSHQVTQMGQEVILRCVPISNHLYFYWYRQILGQKVEFLVSFYNNEISEKSEIFDDQFSVERPDGSNFTLKIRSTKLEDSAMYFCASRDRVNTGELFFGEGSRLTVL.

The rearrangement links TRBV18 to TRBJ2-5, with D possibly matching TRBD1 (6 bases). With 2 bases removed from V and 4 bases from J, the gap between germline ends came to 14 bases. The CDR3 runs to 15 residues. Germline values: CDR1 KGHSH, CDR2 LQKENI. CDR3 DNA sequence: TGTGCCAGCTCACCAGGTATAGGGGGATTAGAGACCCAGTACTTC. Translating it yields CASSPGIGGLETQYF.

CDR3 sequence reads: CATSRETGELFF. The CDR3 DNA sequence: TGTGCCACCAGCAGAGAGACCGGGGAGCTGTTTTTT. The rearrangement links TRBV15 to TRBJ2-2, with D hard to call. Trimming cost V 0 bases and J 5 bases, with 1 base left between them. Germline CDR1 and CDR2: LNHNV and YYDKDF (reference sequence). The CDR3 is 12 residues long. Variable domain in full (rest from reference TRBV15 and TRBJ2-2): DAMVIQNPRYQVTQFGKPVTLSCSQTLNHNVMYWYQQKSSQAPKLLFHYYDKDFNNEADTPDNFQSRRPNTSFCFLDIRSPGLGDTAMYLCATSRETGELFFGEGSRLTVL.

The gene calls are TRBV19 and TRBJ1-2; D uncertain. Germline V CDR1 and CDR2: LNHDA, SQIVND (reference sequence). This CDR3 comprises 11 residues. V shed 3 bases and J shed 5 bases, with 4 bases lying between them. The CDR3 sequence is CASSMGYGYTF. CDR3 DNA: TGTGCCAGTAGTATGGGTTATGGCTACACCTTC. The entire variable domain, with the rest obtained from reference TRBV19 and TRBJ1-2, is as follows: DGGITQSPKYLFRKEGQNVTLSCEQNLNHDAMYWYRQDPGQGLRLIYYSQIVNDFQKGDIAEGYSVSREKKESFPLTVTSAQKNPTAFYLCASSMGYGYTFGSGTRLTVV.

The chain carries TRBV19 and TRBJ1-1, with D maybe TRBD1 (6 bases). The V and J ends lost 6 bases and 0 bases respectively, with 20 bases between them. Germline V gene lookup returns CDR1 LNHDA and CDR2 SQIVND (reference sequence). The CDR3 is made up of 17 amino acids. This CDR3 is CASSRSLRDIMNTEAFF. The CDR3, as DNA: TGTGCCAGTAGCCGAAGCCTCCGGGACATCATGAACACTGAAGCTTTCTTT. The complete variable domain, with remaining parts taken from reference TRBV19 and TRBJ1-1, reads DGGITQSPKYLFRKEGQNVTLSCEQNLNHDAMYWYRQDPGQGLRLIYYSQIVNDFQKGDIAEGYSVSREKKESFPLTVTSAQKNPTAFYLCASSRSLRDIMNTEAFFGQGTRLTVV.

The chain has TRBV5-6 and TRBJ1-2; no clear D. This CDR3 has 16 amino acids. The V gene lost 4 bases and the J gene lost 4 bases, with 20 bases spanning the gap. CDR1 is SGHDT and CDR2 is YYEEEE in the germline V gene. The CDR3 DNA is TGTGCCAGCAGCATAAAATGGGGAGGAATGCCCTATGGCTACACCTTC. It translates to CASSIKWGGMPYGYTF.

This rearrangement joins TRBV10-3 to TRBJ1-3; D is ambiguous. Germline V lookup: CDR1 ENHRY, CDR2 SYGVKD. There are 14 residues in the CDR3. V dropped 5 bases and J dropped 2 bases, with 10 bases sitting between them. The DNA of the CDR3 is TGTGCCATCAGTTTGACGGATACTGGAAACACCATATATTTT. It yields the protein CAISLTDTGNTIYF.

This clone was detected once. The CDR3: CASSLKGPATGELFF. In DNA, the CDR3 is TGTGCCAGCAGCTTGAAGGGGCCCGCGACCGGGGAGCTGTTTTTT. This chain links TRBV5-6 with TRBJ2-2, with a possible D match to TRBD1 (5 bases). V was shortened by 1 base and J by 5 bases, with 12 bases between the two germline ends. This CDR3 has 15 residues. Germline lookup yields CDR1 SGHDT and CDR2 YYEEEE.

The chain combines TRBV19 with TRBJ1-6; D possibly corresponds to TRBD1 (5 bases). The germline CDR1 and CDR2 sequences are LNHDA and SQIVND (reference sequence). The CDR3 extends over 14 amino acids. V gave up 6 bases and J gave up 7 bases, with 13 bases separating them. The CDR3, as DNA: TGTGCCAGTAGGGTAGACAGCCGCAATTCACCCCTCCACTTT. It is translated as CASRVDSRNSPLHF.

The chain couples TRBV7-2 to TRBJ1-3; D not resolved. Trimming took off 3 bases at V and 2 bases at J, with 5 bases between the two ends. The germline gives CDR1 SGHTA, CDR2 FQGNSA. The CDR3 loop spans 13 amino acids. The CDR3 DNA follows: TGTGCCAGCAGCTTCGAACCTGGAAACACCATATATTTT. This gives the protein CASSFEPGNTIYF.

This chain uses TRBV3-1 (or the pseudogene TRBV3-2) with TRBJ2-1; no firm D call. CDR1 LGHDT and CDR2 YNNKEL come from the germline V gene (reference sequence). Trimming removed 0 bases at V and 10 bases at J, with 19 bases between. This CDR3 region has 16 residues. This CDR3 reads CASSQDSLTPLEEQFF. DNA of the CDR3: TGTGCCAGCAGCCAAGATTCCTTGACTCCTCTGGAGGAGCAGTTCTTC.

This clone was seen more than once but under ten times. The CDR3: CASSPRVLAGGASYNEQFF. For the CDR3, the DNA is TGTGCCAGCAGCCCAAGGGTCCTAGCGGGGGGTGCTAGCTACAATGAGCAGTTCTTC. This chain links TRBV5-5 with TRBJ2-1; 11 bases are a match to TRBD2. The CDR3 length is 19 residues. The V and J ends lost 4 bases and 3 bases, in that order; junction bases with no gene match: 15. Germline V gene lookup returns CDR1 SGHKS and CDR2 YYEKEE (reference sequence).

CDR3 loop: CASSLAGGETQYF. The DNA of the CDR3 is TGCGCCAGCAGCTTGGCGGGGGGGGAGACCCAGTACTTC. The rearrangement joins TRBV5-1 to TRBJ2-5; TRBD2 matches 8 bases. Germline CDR1 is SGHRS and CDR2 is YFSETQ. The CDR3 contains 13 residues. With 0 bases clipped from V and 5 bases from J, the junction kept 0 bases outside the gene matches.

The CDR3 sequence is CAWSVRGALGHTEAFF. CDR3 nucleotide sequence: TGTGCCTGGAGTGTACGGGGGGCGCTTGGTCACACTGAAGCTTTCTTT. The rearrangement links TRBV30 to TRBJ1-1; tentative D call: TRBD1 (6 bases). Germline lookup yields CDR1 GTSNPN and CDR2 SVGIG (reference sequence). Trimming removed 0 bases at V and 3 bases at J, with 17 bases between. CDR3 length: 16 residues. The complete variable domain, with remaining parts taken from reference TRBV30 and TRBJ1-1, reads SQTIHQWPATLVQPVGSPLSLECTVEGTSNPNLYWYRQAAGRGLQLLFYSVGIGQISSEVPQNLSASRPQDRQFILSSKKLLLSDSGFYLCAWSVRGALGHTEAFFGQGTRLTVV.

This clone showed up just a few times. The chain employs TRBV6-2 or TRBV6-3 and TRBJ1-1; D is unclear. The CDR3 spans 13 residues. Germline V gene data show CDR1 as MNHEY and CDR2 as SVGEGT. Trimming removed 3 bases at V and 7 bases at J, with 12 bases between. The CDR3 bases are TGTGCCAGCAGTTATCGCCTGGCGGGTGAAGCTTTCTTT. It codes for CASSYRLAGEAFF.

The chain is built from TRBV30 and TRBJ1-1; D might be TRBD1 (5 bases). Germline V gene sequence: CDR1 GTSNPN, CDR2 SVGIG (reference sequence). This CDR3 spans 16 amino acids. Between the trimmed V and J ends, which lost 3 bases and 1 base, there was a span of 18 bases. The chain's CDR3 is CAWRPETAPKNTEAFF. The CDR3 bases are TGTGCCTGGAGACCCGAGACAGCTCCGAAGAACACTGAAGCTTTCTTT.

The chain couples TRBV6-5 to TRBJ2-7, with D perhaps TRBD1 (5 bases). The length of the CDR3 is 12 residues. The germline CDR1 and CDR2 sequences are MNHEY and SVGAGI. The V and J ends lost 6 bases and 4 bases respectively, with 10 bases between them. CDR3 amino acids: CASSDPGYEQYV. CDR3 nucleotide sequence: TGTGCCAGCAGCGATCCAGGGTACGAGCAGTACGTC.

The rearrangement joins TRBV6-5 to TRBJ1-1; possibly TRBD1 for D (6 bases). The CDR3 has 14 amino acids. The V and J ends lost 1 base and 7 bases respectively, with 13 bases between them. Germline values: CDR1 MNHEY, CDR2 SVGAGI. The CDR3 loop is CASSYFDRKGEAFF. DNA for the CDR3: TGTGCCAGCAGTTACTTCGACAGGAAGGGTGAAGCTTTCTTT.

The V and J genes are TRBV19 and TRBJ1-2; D unclear. The CDR3 is made up of 17 amino acids. V was shortened by 5 bases and J by 1 base, with 20 bases between the two germline ends. Germline values: CDR1 LNHDA, CDR2 SQIVND (reference sequence). The chain's CDR3 is CASSPPLNTGYNYGYTF. The CDR3 DNA sequence: TGTGCCAGTAGTCCACCTCTCAACACCGGCTATAACTATGGCTACACCTTC.

The V call is TRBV3-1 (or the pseudogene TRBV3-2), the J call TRBJ2-7; D is ambiguous. Trimming removed 0 bases at V and 0 bases at J, with 6 bases between. The CDR3 consists of 14 residues. Germline V CDR1 and CDR2: LGHDT, YNNKEL (reference sequence). The CDR3 coding sequence is TGTGCCAGCAGCCAAGATCCGGCCTCCTACGAGCAGTACTTC. This encodes CASSQDPASYEQYF.

This chain joins TRBV5-1 and TRBJ2-4; D not certain. The V and J ends lost 4 bases and 5 bases respectively, with 19 bases between them. The CDR3 is made up of 16 amino acids. Germline CDR1 is SGHRS and CDR2 is YFSETQ. CDR3 nucleotide sequence: TGCGCCAGCAGCCCCGGAGCAACCCATGGCCAAAACATTCAGTACTTC. This codes for CASSPGATHGQNIQYF.

V gene TRBV10-3 combines with J gene TRBJ1-1; no clear D gene. Germline CDR1 is ENHRY and CDR2 is SYGVKD. The CDR3 loop spans 13 amino acids. Trimming removed 8 bases from V and 0 bases from J, with 10 bases in between. The CDR3 reads CAIAADMNTEAFF. In nucleotides, the CDR3 is TGTGCCATCGCGGCAGACATGAACACTGAAGCTTTCTTT.

V usage is TRBV19 and J usage is TRBJ1-2, with no clear D. The CDR3 has 13 amino acids. Germline V lookup: CDR1 LNHDA, CDR2 SQIVND (reference sequence). Trimming cost V 1 base and J 3 bases, with 6 bases left between them. CDR3: CASSIGADYGYTF. CDR3 nucleotides: TGTGCCAGTAGTATAGGGGCGGACTATGGCTACACCTTC. Combining the CDR3 with reference TRBV19 and TRBJ1-2 gives the whole variable domain DGGITQSPKYLFRKEGQNVTLSCEQNLNHDAMYWYRQDPGQGLRLIYYSQIVNDFQKGDIAEGYSVSREKKESFPLTVTSAQKNPTAFYLCASSIGADYGYTFGSGTRLTVV.

The chain recombines TRBV19 with TRBJ1-5; 9 nucleotides align to TRBD1. Germline lookup yields CDR1 LNHDA and CDR2 SQIVND (reference sequence). The CDR3 runs 15 residues. Trimming took 5 bases from V and 3 from J; bases not matched to a gene: 5. The CDR3 loop is CASSLNRGHNQPQHF. CDR3 bases: TGTGCCAGTAGTTTAAACAGGGGGCACAATCAGCCCCAGCATTTT.

This clone was seen only once. The chain uses TRBV27 and TRBJ2-1; D unclear. Per the germline V gene, CDR1 is MNHEY and CDR2 is SMNVEV (reference sequence). The CDR3 is 14 amino acids. Trimming cost V 8 bases and J 0 bases, with 11 bases left between them. CDR3 DNA: TGTGCCAGCGGTGGAGTCCGCTCCTACAATGAGCAGTTCTTC. Protein sequence: CASGGVRSYNEQFF.

This chain connects TRBV6-4 to TRBJ1-2; 7 positions agree with TRBD1. CDR1 is MRHNA, CDR2 SNTAGT, per germline. The CDR3 is 14 amino acids. J was trimmed by 7 bases and V by 4 bases; bases with no gene match: 9. The CDR3 coding sequence is TGTGCCAGCAGTGGACAGGGCGGCGTCGGTGGCTACACCTTC. It is translated as CASSGQGGVGGYTF.

The rearrangement links TRBV9 to TRBJ1-3; possibly TRBD1 for D (5 bases). This CDR3 has 16 residues. Germline CDR1 and CDR2: SGDLS and YYNGEE. Deletions cut 4 bases from V and 0 bases from J, with 14 bases between. The CDR3 nucleotides read TGTGCCAGCAGCCGCTCGGACGGGACCTCTGGAAACACCATATATTTT. Its protein is CASSRSDGTSGNTIYF.